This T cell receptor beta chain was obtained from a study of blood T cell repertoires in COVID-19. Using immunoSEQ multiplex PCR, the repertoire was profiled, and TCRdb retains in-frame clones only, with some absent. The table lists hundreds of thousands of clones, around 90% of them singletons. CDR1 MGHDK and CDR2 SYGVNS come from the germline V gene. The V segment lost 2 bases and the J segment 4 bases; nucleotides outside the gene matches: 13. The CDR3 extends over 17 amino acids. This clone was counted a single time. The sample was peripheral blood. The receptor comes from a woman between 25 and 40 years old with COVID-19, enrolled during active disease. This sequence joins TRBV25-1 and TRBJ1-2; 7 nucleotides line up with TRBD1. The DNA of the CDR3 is TGTGCCAGCAGTGAAACTCGGGCAGGGGGAAGGGGCTATGGCTACACCTTC. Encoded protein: CASSETRAGGRGYGYTF.